This paragraph reports one T cell receptor (beta chain). Sequencing was performed with immunoSEQ multiplex PCR; in TCRdb, only in-frame clones are kept and a portion is missing. The sample lists around 360,000 clones; around 87% were seen once. The source of the sample is a study of blood T cell repertoires in COVID-19. Study information: Both acute and convalescent COVID-19 samples were obtained from the United States, Italy and Spain. PBMCs, B-cell-depleted T cells, or T cells provided the cDNA or gDNA that made up the material.

V gave up 4 bases and J gave up 7 bases, with 14 bases separating them. The CDR3 has 13 amino acids. Germline V gene lookup returns CDR1 SQVTM and CDR2 ANQGSEA. The V call is TRBV29-1, the J call TRBJ1-5, with D perhaps TRBD1 (6 bases). The material sequenced was peripheral blood. The sequence came from a woman younger than 45 with COVID-19, enrolled during active disease. In nucleotides, the CDR3 is TGCAGCGTTGTGGCAGGGGTGGAACAGCCCCAGCATTTT. Translated, it gives CSVVAGVEQPQHF.